The TCR beta chain described here comes from a study of blood T cell repertoires in COVID-19. Sequenced by immunoSEQ multiplex PCR; TCRdb stores in-frame clones only, minus some. The sample lists around 25,000 clones, 80% to 90% seen once, with 19% in the top ten. Sequencing used peripheral blood. This sequence was found in a human donor in a cohort sampled during active COVID-19.

CDR3 nucleotide sequence: TGTGCCAGCAGTTACGCGCAGGGGGTCGAAAAACTGTTTTTT. It yields the protein CASSYAQGVEKLFF. The chain has TRBV6-5 and TRBJ1-4; 7 positions agree with TRBD1. Per germline, CDR1 MNHEY and CDR2 SVGAGI. Germline trimming cut 2 bases from V and 8 bases from J; bases unmatched to any gene: 5. The CDR3 extends over 14 amino acids.